These 19 T cell receptor beta chains were sequenced from one sample in a study of T cell repertoires in cytomegalovirus infection. TCRdb reprocessed the reads with MiXCR, giving one entry per CDR3 protein. This table holds approximately 910,000 distinct CDR3 sequences, around 29% found once. Their recognized antigens are unknown. Source: cultured CD8+ T cells from PBMCs, taken from culture after CMV antigen stimulation. These receptors all come from a human donor in good health (CMV status not recorded). Some clones in this sample may be carry-over from other donors' samples.

The chain links TRBV5-5 to TRBJ1-4; 10 bases align to TRBD1. Trimming cost V 1 base and J 5 bases; bases outside gene matches: 2. CDR3 length: 15 residues. Germline CDR1 SGHKS, CDR2 YYEKEE (reference sequence). The CDR3, as DNA: TGTGCCAGCAGCTTGAGGGACAGGGGAAATGAAAAACTGTTTTTT. It encodes CASSLRDRGNEKLFF.

In its sample, this clonotype was seen once. This may be a read error, as it is one base from a much larger clone. V is TRBV27 and J is TRBJ2-3; no clear D gene. CDR3 size: 12 residues. CDR1 MNHEY and CDR2 SMNVEV come from the germline V gene (reference sequence). This CDR3 is CVSSLSWDTQYF. CDR3 DNA sequence: TGTGTCAGCAGTTTATCCTGGGATACGCAGTATTTT.

The chain carries TRBV6-1 and TRBJ2-7; TRBD1 is a possible D gene (5 bases). The CDR3 contains 13 residues. CDR1 MNHNS and CDR2 SASEGT come from the germline V gene. V was cut by 2 bases and J by 5 bases, with 10 bases left in between. The CDR3 is CASSEFQGNEQYV. For the CDR3, the DNA is TGTGCCAGCAGTGAATTCCAGGGCAACGAGCAGTACGTC.

The gene calls are TRBV6-2 or TRBV6-3 and TRBJ1-4; maybe TRBD1 (5 bases). Trimming shortened V by 10 bases and J by 5 bases, and 14 bases separated the two germline ends. CDR1 and CDR2 from the germline V gene are MNHEY and SVGEGT. The CDR3 extends over 13 amino acids. This CDR3 reads CATLRQLNEKLFF. CDR3 nucleotide sequence: TGTGCCACCTTACGACAGCTAAATGAAAAACTGTTTTTT.

This clonotype was observed a few times. The rearrangement links TRBV6-2 or TRBV6-3 to TRBJ2-1; tentatively, D is TRBD2 (6 bases). Germline loops: CDR1 MNHEY, CDR2 SVGEGT. The CDR3 has 16 amino acids. V gave up 6 bases and J gave up 1 base, with 16 bases separating them. The CDR3 region is CASRGGAPSSYNEQFF. The CDR3 DNA follows: TGTGCCAGCAGGGGAGGCGCCCCTTCTTCCTACAATGAGCAGTTCTTC.

The gene calls are TRBV7-6 and TRBJ1-1; 9 bases match TRBD1. Trimming removed 0 bases from V and 3 bases from J; junction bases left unmatched: 5. From germline, CDR1 is SGHVS and CDR2 FNYEAQ. The CDR3 extends over 16 amino acids. CDR3 region: CASSLAVGQGYTEAFF. Here the CDR3 DNA reads TGTGCCAGCAGCTTAGCAGTTGGACAGGGGTACACTGAAGCTTTCTTT.

The rearrangement links TRBV27 to TRBJ2-5, with 8 bases fitting TRBD1. J was trimmed by 4 bases and V by 0 bases; bases with no gene match: 4. The CDR3 is 15 amino acids. Looked up from germline, CDR1 is MNHEY and CDR2 is SMNVEV (reference sequence). The CDR3 sequence is CASSLSQGARETQYF. The CDR3, as DNA: TGTGCCAGCAGTTTATCGCAGGGGGCGAGAGAGACCCAGTACTTC.

This clonotype was picked up one time. This chain uses TRBV15 with TRBJ1-5, with TRBD1 identical over 7 bases. The germline gives CDR1 LNHNV, CDR2 YYDKDF (reference sequence). J gave up 6 bases and V 2 bases, and 4 bases lay outside the gene matches. This CDR3 has 14 residues. CDR3 in DNA: TGTGCCACCAGCAGAACGACAGGGCCTCAGCCCCAGCATTTT. It encodes CATSRTTGPQPQHF.

The chain uses TRBV6-5 and TRBJ1-1, with D perhaps TRBD1 (6 bases). V shed 0 bases and J shed 0 bases, with 17 bases lying between them. Germline values: CDR1 MNHEY, CDR2 SVGAGI. This CDR3 is built from 18 residues. CDR3 sequence: CASSYSGGGDRMNTEAFF. The CDR3 DNA follows: TGTGCCAGCAGTTACTCAGGGGGAGGAGATCGTATGAACACTGAAGCTTTCTTT.

The rearrangement links TRBV6-1 to TRBJ1-4, with D unresolved. Germline V gene data show CDR1 as MNHNS and CDR2 as SASEGT. The CDR3 runs to 15 residues. V was cut by 3 bases and J by 4 bases, with 12 bases left in between. In nucleotides, the CDR3 is TGTGCCAGCAGTGACAACAGAGACCTTAATGAAAAACTGTTTTTT. This gives the protein CASSDNRDLNEKLFF.

CDR3 sequence (DNA): TGTGCCAGCAGCGATTTCTGGCGGACAGAGCAAGAGACCCAGTACTTC. Protein product: CASSDFWRTEQETQYF. The chain recombines TRBV6-5 with TRBJ2-5; TRBD1 is a possible D gene (6 bases). Germline V gene sequence: CDR1 MNHEY, CDR2 SVGAGI. This CDR3 contains 16 residues. The V and J ends lost 6 bases and 2 bases respectively, with 19 bases between them.

This clonotype occurred a few times. The rearrangement joins TRBV10-3 to TRBJ2-1, with a tentative D call TRBD1 (5 bases). From germline, CDR1 is ENHRY and CDR2 SYGVKD. This CDR3 is 14 amino acids long. The germline V and J ends were trimmed by 11 bases and 7 bases, with 21 bases remaining between them. CDR3 protein: CAYQVAIGQNEQFF. DNA of the CDR3: TGTGCCTATCAGGTTGCAATCGGACAAAATGAGCAGTTCTTC.

This clonotype was detected a few times. The chain couples TRBV25-1 to TRBJ1-1; possible D gene TRBD1, 6 bases. The V gene's germline CDR1 is MGHDK and CDR2 SYGVNS. V lost 0 bases, J lost 0 bases, and 17 bases lay in between. CDR3 size: 18 residues. CDR3 residues: CASSEYFARGGMNTEAFF. For the CDR3, the DNA is TGTGCCAGCAGTGAATATTTTGCAAGGGGGGGAATGAACACTGAAGCTTTCTTT. Full variable domain (remainder filled in from reference TRBV25-1 and TRBJ1-1): EADIYQTPRYLVIGTGKKITLECSQTMGHDKMYWYQQDPGMELHLIHYSYGVNSTEKGDLSSESTVSRIRTEHFPLTLESARPSHTSQYLCASSEYFARGGMNTEAFFGQGTRLTVV.

This clonotype was picked up a small number of times. The chain carries TRBV7-6 and TRBJ1-1; tentative D call: TRBD1 (5 bases). The CDR3 is 17 residues long. V lost 5 bases, J lost 4 bases, and 23 bases lay in between. Germline V gives CDR1 SGHVS, CDR2 FNYEAQ. The CDR3, as DNA: TGTGCCAGCAGCCCCTCCCGGGTTCTAGGGGCGGCCACTGAAGCTTTCTTT. Translating gives CASSPSRVLGAATEAFF. Full variable domain (outside the CDR3, taken from reference TRBV7-6 and TRBJ1-1): GAGVSQSPRYKVTKRGQDVALRCDPISGHVSLYWYRQALGQGPEFLTYFNYEAQQDKSGLPNDRFSAERPEGSISTLTIQRTEQRDSAMYRCASSPSRVLGAATEAFFGQGTRLTVV.

This chain joins TRBV4-2 and TRBJ2-1, with unresolved D. Germline CDR1 and CDR2: LGHNA and YNFKEQ. The CDR3 is 14 residues long. V lost 0 bases and J 8 bases, leaving 11 bases between the germline ends. The CDR3 here is CASSQEQYTDEQFF. The CDR3 nucleotides are TGTGCCAGCAGCCAAGAGCAGTATACCGATGAGCAGTTCTTC.

The chain joins TRBV4-1 to TRBJ2-1; weak D call: TRBD2 (6 bases). CDR1 is MGHRA and CDR2 is YSYEKL in the germline V gene. The CDR3 extends over 15 amino acids. The V end lost 0 bases, the J end lost 9 bases, and 15 bases lay between the germline ends. CDR3: CASSQDLAGTLEQFF. CDR3 in DNA: TGCGCCAGCAGCCAAGATCTGGCAGGGACTCTTGAGCAGTTCTTC.

In this sample, this clonotype turned up a few times. This rearrangement joins TRBV7-9 to TRBJ1-1, with 7 bases aligning to TRBD1. Germline V CDR1 and CDR2: SEHNR, FQNEAQ (reference sequence). The ends lost 5 bases at V and 0 bases at J; junction bases unmatched: 12. This CDR3 has 17 residues. CDR3 sequence (DNA): TGTGCCAGCAGCCCCAGAGGGCAGGGGGGCATGAACACTGAAGCTTTCTTT. Translating it yields CASSPRGQGGMNTEAFF.

This chain joins TRBV27 and TRBJ1-2; D remains ambiguous. V gave up 2 bases and J gave up 0 bases, with 7 bases separating them. Germline lookup yields CDR1 MNHEY and CDR2 SMNVEV (reference sequence). The CDR3 covers 14 residues. The CDR3 region has the DNA TGTGCCAGCAGTTTACAGAGATCTAACTATGGCTACACCTTC. This encodes CASSLQRSNYGYTF.

This chain links TRBV3-1 with TRBJ2-1; the match to TRBD2 covers 9 bases. Germline CDR1 LGHDT, CDR2 YNNKEL (reference sequence). The CDR3 covers 14 residues. V dropped 5 bases and J dropped 9; count of bases not matched to a gene: 8. The CDR3 is CASSTSGGLVEQFF. For the CDR3, the DNA is TGTGCCAGCAGCACCAGCGGGGGGCTGGTTGAGCAGTTCTTC.